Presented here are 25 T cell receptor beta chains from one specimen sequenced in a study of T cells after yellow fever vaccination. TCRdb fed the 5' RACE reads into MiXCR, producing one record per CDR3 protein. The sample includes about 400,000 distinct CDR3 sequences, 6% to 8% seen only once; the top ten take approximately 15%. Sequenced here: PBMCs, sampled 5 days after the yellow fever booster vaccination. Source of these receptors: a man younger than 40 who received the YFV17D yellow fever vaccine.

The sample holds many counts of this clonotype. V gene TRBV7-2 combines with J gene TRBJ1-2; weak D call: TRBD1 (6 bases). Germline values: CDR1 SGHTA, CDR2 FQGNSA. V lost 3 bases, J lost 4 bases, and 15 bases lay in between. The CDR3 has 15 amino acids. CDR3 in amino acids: CASSFLGAFGYGYTF. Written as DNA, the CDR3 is TGTGCCAGCAGCTTTCTGGGGGCTTTTGGCTATGGCTACACCTTC.

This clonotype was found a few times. CDR3 nucleotides: TGTGCCAGCAGCTCGGGTCAGGGGGCGGGCAAAAACATTCAGTACTTC. This codes for CASSSGQGAGKNIQYF. The chain employs TRBV7-2 and TRBJ2-4; 8 bases match TRBD1. J was trimmed by 3 bases and V by 4 bases; bases with no gene match: 8. The germline V gene has CDR1 SGHTA and CDR2 FQGNSA. CDR3 length equals 16 residues.

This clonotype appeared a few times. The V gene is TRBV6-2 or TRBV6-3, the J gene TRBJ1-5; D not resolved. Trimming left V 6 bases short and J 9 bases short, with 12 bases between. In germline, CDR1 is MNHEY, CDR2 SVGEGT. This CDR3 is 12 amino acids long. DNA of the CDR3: TGTGCCAGCAGCCAAGGCACCGGGCCCCAGCATTTT. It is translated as CASSQGTGPQHF.

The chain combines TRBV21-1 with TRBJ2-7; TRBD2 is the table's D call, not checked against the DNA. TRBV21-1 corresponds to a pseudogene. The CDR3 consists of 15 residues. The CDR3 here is CASRLLEREYGEQYF. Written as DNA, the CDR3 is TGTGCCAGCAGACTGCTGGAGCGGGAGTACGGCGAGCAGTACTTC.

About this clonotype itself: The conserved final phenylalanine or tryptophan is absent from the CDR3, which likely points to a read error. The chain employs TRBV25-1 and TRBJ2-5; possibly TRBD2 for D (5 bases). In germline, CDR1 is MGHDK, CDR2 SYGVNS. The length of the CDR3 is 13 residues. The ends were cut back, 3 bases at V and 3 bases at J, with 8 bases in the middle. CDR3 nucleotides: TGTGCCAGCAGTGAGTACGGGGAAGAGACCCAGTACTAC. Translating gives CASSEYGEETQYY.

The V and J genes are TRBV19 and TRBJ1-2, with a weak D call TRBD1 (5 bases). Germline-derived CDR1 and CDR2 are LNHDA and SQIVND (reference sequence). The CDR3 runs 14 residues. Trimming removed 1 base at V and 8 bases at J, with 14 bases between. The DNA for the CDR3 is TGTGCCAGTAGTATAGTGGGCTCAACAGGAGGCTACACCTTC. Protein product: CASSIVGSTGGYTF. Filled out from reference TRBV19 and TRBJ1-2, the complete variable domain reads DGGITQSPKYLFRKEGQNVTLSCEQNLNHDAMYWYRQDPGQGLRLIYYSQIVNDFQKGDIAEGYSVSREKKESFPLTVTSAQKNPTAFYLCASSIVGSTGGYTFGSGTRLTVV.

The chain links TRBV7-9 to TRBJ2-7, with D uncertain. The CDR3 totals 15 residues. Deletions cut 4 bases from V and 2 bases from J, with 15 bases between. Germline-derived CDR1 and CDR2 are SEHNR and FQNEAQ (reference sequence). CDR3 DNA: TGTGCCAGCAGCTCAACCGACACCCATACCTACGAGCAGTACTTC. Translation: CASSSTDTHTYEQYF.

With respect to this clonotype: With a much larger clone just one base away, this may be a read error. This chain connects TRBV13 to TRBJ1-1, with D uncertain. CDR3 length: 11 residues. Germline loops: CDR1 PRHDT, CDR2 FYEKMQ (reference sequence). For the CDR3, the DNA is TGTGCCAGCAGCTTAGTTACTGAAGCTTTGTTT. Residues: CASSLVTEALF.

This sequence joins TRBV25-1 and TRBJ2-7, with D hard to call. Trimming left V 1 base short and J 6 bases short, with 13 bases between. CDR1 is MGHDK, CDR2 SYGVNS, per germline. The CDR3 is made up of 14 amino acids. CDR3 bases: TGTGCCAGCAGTGAATCCCCCCCTAGGTCCGAGCAGTACTTC. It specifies CASSESPPRSEQYF.

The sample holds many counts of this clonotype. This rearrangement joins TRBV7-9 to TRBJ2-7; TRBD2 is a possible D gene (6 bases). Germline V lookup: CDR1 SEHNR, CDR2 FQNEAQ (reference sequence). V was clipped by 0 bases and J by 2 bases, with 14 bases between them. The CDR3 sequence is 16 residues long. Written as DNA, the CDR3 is TGTGCCAGCAGCTTAGCCGCGCCCGGGAGCGCCTACGAGCAGTACTTC. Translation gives CASSLAAPGSAYEQYF. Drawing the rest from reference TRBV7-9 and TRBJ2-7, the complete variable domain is DTGVSQNPRHKITKRGQNVTFRCDPISEHNRLYWYRQTLGQGPEFLTYFQNEAQLEKSRLLSDRFSAERPKGSFSTLEIQRTEQGDSAMYLCASSLAAPGSAYEQYFGPGTRLTVT.

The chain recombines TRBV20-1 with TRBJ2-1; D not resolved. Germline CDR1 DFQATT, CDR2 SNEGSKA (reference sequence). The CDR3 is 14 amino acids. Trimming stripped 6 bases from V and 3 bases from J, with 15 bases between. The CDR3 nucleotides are TGCAGTGCCTTGAGAGACTGGGTCTACAATGAGCAGTTCTTC. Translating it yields CSALRDWVYNEQFF.

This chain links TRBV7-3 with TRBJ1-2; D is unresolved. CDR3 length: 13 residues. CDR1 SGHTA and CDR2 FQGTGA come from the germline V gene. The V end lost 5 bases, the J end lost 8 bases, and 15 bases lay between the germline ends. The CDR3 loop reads CASSPTATGGYTF. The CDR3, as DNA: TGTGCCAGCAGCCCGACCGCCACGGGAGGCTACACCTTC.

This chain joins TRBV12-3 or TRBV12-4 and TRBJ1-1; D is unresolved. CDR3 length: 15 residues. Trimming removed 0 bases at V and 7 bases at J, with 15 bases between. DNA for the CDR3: TGTGCCAGCAGTTTAGCGATCACCCTAGGGCGTGAAGCTTTCTTT. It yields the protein CASSLAITLGREAFF.

For the CDR3, the DNA is TGTGCCAGCAGCCTCACAGGCCTTAATTCACCCCTCCACTTT. Protein: CASSLTGLNSPLHF. The chain joins TRBV7-9 to TRBJ1-6, with D perhaps TRBD1 (5 bases). The V gene lost 5 bases and the J gene lost 6 bases, with 11 bases spanning the gap. The CDR3 loop spans 14 amino acids. Germline CDR1 reads SEHNR; CDR2 reads FQNEAQ (reference sequence).

The CDR3 region has the DNA TGTGCCAGTAGTGCGGGGTATTCCCAGCATTTT. Translated: CASSAGYSQHF. The rearrangement links TRBV19 to TRBJ1-5, with D unresolved. From germline, CDR1 is LNHDA and CDR2 SQIVND (reference sequence). V was pared by 5 bases and J by 11 bases, with 10 bases between. The CDR3 extends over 11 amino acids.

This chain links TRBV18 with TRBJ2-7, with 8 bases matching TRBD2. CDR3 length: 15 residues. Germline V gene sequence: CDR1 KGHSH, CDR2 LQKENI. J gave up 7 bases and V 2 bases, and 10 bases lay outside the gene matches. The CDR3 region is CASSPAGRAGEEQYF. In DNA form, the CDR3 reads TGTGCCAGCTCACCAGCCGGGAGGGCCGGGGAAGAGCAGTACTTC.

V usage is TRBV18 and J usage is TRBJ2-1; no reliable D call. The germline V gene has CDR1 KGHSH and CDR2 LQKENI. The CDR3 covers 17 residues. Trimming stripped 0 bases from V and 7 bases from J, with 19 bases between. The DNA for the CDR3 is TGTGCCAGCTCACCACCCGCGCGGAACCCCCCCGGGAATGAGCAGTTCTTC. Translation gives CASSPPARNPPGNEQFF.

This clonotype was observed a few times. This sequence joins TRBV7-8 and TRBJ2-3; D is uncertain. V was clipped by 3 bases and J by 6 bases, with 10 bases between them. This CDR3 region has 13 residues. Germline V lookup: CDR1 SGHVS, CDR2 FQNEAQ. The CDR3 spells CASSFLVEDTQYF. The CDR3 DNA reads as TGTGCCAGCAGCTTTTTGGTCGAGGATACGCAGTATTTT.

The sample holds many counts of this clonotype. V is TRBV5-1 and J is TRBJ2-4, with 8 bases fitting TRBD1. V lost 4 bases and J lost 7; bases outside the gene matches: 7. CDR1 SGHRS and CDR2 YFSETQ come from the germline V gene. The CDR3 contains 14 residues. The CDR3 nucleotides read TGCGCCAGCAGCCTTAGACAGGGGCCCAACATTCAGTACTTC. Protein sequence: CASSLRQGPNIQYF.

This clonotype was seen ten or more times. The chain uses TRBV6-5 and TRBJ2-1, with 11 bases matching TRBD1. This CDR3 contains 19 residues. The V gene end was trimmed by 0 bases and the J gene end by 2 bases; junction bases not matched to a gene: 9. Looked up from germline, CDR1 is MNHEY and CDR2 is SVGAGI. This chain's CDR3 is CASSYSLDRGRPTYNEQFF. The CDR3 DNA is TGTGCCAGCAGTTACTCGTTGGACAGGGGGCGCCCCACCTACAATGAGCAGTTCTTC.

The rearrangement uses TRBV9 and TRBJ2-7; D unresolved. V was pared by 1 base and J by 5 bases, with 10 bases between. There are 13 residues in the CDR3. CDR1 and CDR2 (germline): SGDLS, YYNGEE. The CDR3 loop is CASSVSSGHEQYF. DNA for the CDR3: TGTGCCAGCAGCGTAAGCTCGGGCCACGAGCAGTACTTC. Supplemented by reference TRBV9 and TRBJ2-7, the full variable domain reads DSGVTQTPKHLITATGQRVTLRCSPRSGDLSVYWYQQSLDQGLQFLIQYYNGEERAKGNILERFSAQQFPDLHSELNLSSLELGDSALYFCASSVSSGHEQYFGPGTRLTVT.

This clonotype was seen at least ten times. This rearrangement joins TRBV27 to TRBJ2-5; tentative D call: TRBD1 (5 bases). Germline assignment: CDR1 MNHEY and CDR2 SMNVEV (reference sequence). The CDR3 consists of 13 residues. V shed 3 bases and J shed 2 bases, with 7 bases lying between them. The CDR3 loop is CASSFRAQETQYF. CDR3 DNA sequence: TGTGCCAGCAGTTTCAGGGCTCAAGAGACCCAGTACTTC.

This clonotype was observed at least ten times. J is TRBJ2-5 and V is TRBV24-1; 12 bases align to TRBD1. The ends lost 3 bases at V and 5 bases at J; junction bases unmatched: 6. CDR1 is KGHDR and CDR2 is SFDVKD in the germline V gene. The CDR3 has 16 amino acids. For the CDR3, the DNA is TGTGCCACCAGTGATGCCGGGACAGGGGGCTATGAGACCCAGTACTTC. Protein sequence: CATSDAGTGGYETQYF.

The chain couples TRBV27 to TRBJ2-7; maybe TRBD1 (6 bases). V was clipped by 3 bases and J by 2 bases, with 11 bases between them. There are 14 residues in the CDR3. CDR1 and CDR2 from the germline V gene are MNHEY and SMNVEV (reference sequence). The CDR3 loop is CASSFTGLTYEQYF. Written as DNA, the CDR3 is TGTGCCAGCAGTTTTACAGGGCTAACCTACGAGCAGTACTTC.

CDR3 DNA: TGTGCCAGCAGTTACGGCCAGATGGGAGATCAGCCCCAGCATTTT. It translates to CASSYGQMGDQPQHF. The chain has TRBV6-5 and TRBJ1-5; D not certain. The CDR3 is 15 residues long. V was trimmed by 2 bases and J by 5 bases, leaving 13 bases between them. Germline-derived CDR1 and CDR2 are MNHEY and SVGAGI.